Sequencing of this T cell receptor (beta chain) was carried out in a study of cytomegalovirus exposure and HLA in healthy donors. Study-wide results and limits: In an earlier analysis, about 87% or about 30%: the productive usage of most TCR beta V segments.

Healthy bone marrow donors made up the cohort. PCR used 60 Vbeta primers and 13 Jbeta primers. Here immunoSEQ multiplex PCR was the method, and the copy in TCRdb shows in-frame clones only, minus some. The table shows 110,000 to 150,000 clones, with 72% occurring only once. Comments on this clone: The antigen remains unidentified.

The source material was PBMCs. The receptor was isolated from a man aged 40-49 years in good health and CMV-seronegative.

Here the CDR3 reads CASSAGTAQETQYF. In DNA, the CDR3 is TGTGCCAGCAGCGCGGGGACAGCCCAAGAGACCCAGTACTTC. The chain employs TRBV9 and TRBJ2-5, with 7 bases lining up with TRBD1. The CDR3 sequence is 14 residues long. CDR1 and CDR2 (germline): SGDLS, YYNGEE. Trimming cost V 3 bases and J 1 base; bases outside gene matches: 3. Supplemented by reference TRBV9 and TRBJ2-5, the full variable domain reads DSGVTQTPKHLITATGQRVTLRCSPRSGDLSVYWYQQSLDQGLQFLIQYYNGEERAKGNILERFSAQQFPDLHSELNLSSLELGDSALYFCASSAGTAQETQYFGPGTRLLVL.